Listed below are T cell receptor beta chains from one sample, sequenced in a study of neurological immune-mediated disorders. Using its own MiXCR run on the 5' RACE reads, TCRdb lists one record per CDR3 protein. This repertoire shows some 54,000 distinct CDR3 sequences, approximately 11% found once; its top ten account for around 6.7%. The sample consisted of PBMCs. The receptors stem from a male donor with HTLV-1-associated myelopathy (HAM/TSP). CDR3s include the opening cysteine and the closing phenylalanine or tryptophan. D genes are given only for firm matches. The size field is filled for only some rows; it gives once, few, many or a size class.

J gene: TRBJ1-2; D gene: -; V gene: TRBV20-1; clone size: -; CDR3 DNA: TGCAGTGCTAGTGTGGTTGTTAACTATGGCTACACCTTC; CDR3 protein: CSASVVVNYGYTF
J gene: TRBJ2-1; D gene: -; V gene: TRBV7-2; clone size: -; CDR3 DNA: TGTGCCAGCAGCTTAACTGGGTTCCATGAGCAGTTCTTC; CDR3 protein: CASSLTGFHEQFF
J gene: TRBJ1-2; D gene: -; V gene: TRBV5-1; clone size: once; CDR3 DNA: TGCGCCAGCACCTCTCAGGGGAGTTATTGCTACACCTTC; CDR3 protein: CASTSQGSYCYTF
J gene: TRBJ2-4; D gene: -; V gene: TRBV7-9; clone size: many; CDR3 DNA: TGTGCCAGCAGCTTAGTCGCAGGGAAGGAAAACATTCAGTACTTC; CDR3 protein: CASSLVAGKENIQYF
J gene: TRBJ1-2; D gene: TRBD1; V gene: TRBV12-3/TRBV12-4; clone size: many; CDR3 DNA: TGTGCCAGCAGAAAGAAGGGACAGCCCTTCTATGGCTACACCTTC; CDR3 protein: CASRKKGQPFYGYTF
J gene: TRBJ2-7; D gene: TRBD1; V gene: TRBV11-3; clone size: many; CDR3 DNA: TGTGCCAGCAGCTGGACAGGGATGGGCGAGCAGTACTTC; CDR3 protein: CASSWTGMGEQYF
J gene: TRBJ2-1; D gene: -; V gene: TRBV20-1; clone size: many; CDR3 DNA: TGCAGTGCTAGTGGGCCGGGGGTAACTTACAATGAGCAGTTCTTC; CDR3 protein: CSASGPGVTYNEQFF
J gene: TRBJ1-4; D gene: -; V gene: TRBV5-1; clone size: many; CDR3 DNA: TGCGCCAGCAGCTTGGACCTACTCGGGGGCGTAGGTGAAAAACTGTTTTTT; CDR3 protein: CASSLDLLGGVGEKLFF
J gene: TRBJ2-2; D gene: TRBD1; V gene: TRBV4-3; clone size: many; CDR3 DNA: TGCGCCAGCAGCCAATCCGGGACAGGGGTTTCCGGGGAGCTGTTTTTT; CDR3 protein: CASSQSGTGVSGELFF
J gene: TRBJ1-5; D gene: TRBD1; V gene: TRBV24-1; clone size: many; CDR3 DNA: TGTGCCACCAGTGATCCCACAGGGGATAGCAATCAGCCCCAGCATTTT; CDR3 protein: CATSDPTGDSNQPQHF
J gene: TRBJ2-1; D gene: -; V gene: TRBV2; clone size: many; CDR3 DNA: TGTGCCAGCGGTTCCCACAACAATGAGCAGTTCTTC; CDR3 protein: CASGSHNNEQFF
J gene: TRBJ2-6; D gene: -; V gene: TRBV19; clone size: many; CDR3 DNA: TGTGCCAGTACCTTACAGCGGTCGCAAGGGGCCAACGTCCTGACTTTC; CDR3 protein: CASTLQRSQGANVLTF
J gene: TRBJ2-1; D gene: -; V gene: TRBV7-3; clone size: -; CDR3 DNA: TGTGCCAGCAGCTTGGGCGGACGGTGGGTCTCCTACAATGAGCAGTTCTTC; CDR3 protein: CASSLGGRWVSYNEQFF
J gene: TRBJ2-6; D gene: -; V gene: TRBV6-2/TRBV6-3; clone size: many; CDR3 DNA: TGTGCCAGCAGTTTCTCAGGGTCCGGGGCCAACGTCCTGACTTTC; CDR3 protein: CASSFSGSGANVLTF
J gene: TRBJ2-6; D gene: TRBD1; V gene: TRBV11-2; clone size: many; CDR3 DNA: TGTGCCAGCAGCCGAGGGGACAGAGTTACCGGGGCCAACGTCCTGACTTTC; CDR3 protein: CASSRGDRVTGANVLTF
J gene: TRBJ2-4; D gene: -; V gene: TRBV3-1; clone size: many; CDR3 DNA: TGTGCCAGCAGCCAAGAACGCCGACAGACGTACTTC; CDR3 protein: CASSQERRQTYF
J gene: TRBJ1-4; D gene: -; V gene: TRBV2; clone size: many; CDR3 DNA: TGTGCCAGCAGCCACCCGAGGGGAGTTACTAATGAAAAACTGTTTTTT; CDR3 protein: CASSHPRGVTNEKLFF
J gene: TRBJ2-3; D gene: TRBD1; V gene: TRBV6-6; clone size: -; CDR3 DNA: TGTGCCAGCAGGTCAGGGGCAGGGGGTCTAAAGGGCACAGATACGCAGTATTTT; CDR3 protein: CASRSGAGGLKGTDTQYF
J gene: TRBJ2-2; D gene: -; V gene: TRBV20-1; clone size: many; CDR3 DNA: TGCAGTGCTAGAGTGCAGGGGCCCGGGGAGCTGTTTTTT; CDR3 protein: CSARVQGPGELFF
J gene: TRBJ1-3; D gene: -; V gene: TRBV5-6; clone size: -; CDR3 DNA: TGTGCCAGCAGCCACGACAGAAACTCTGGAAACACCATATATTTT; CDR3 protein: CASSHDRNSGNTIYF